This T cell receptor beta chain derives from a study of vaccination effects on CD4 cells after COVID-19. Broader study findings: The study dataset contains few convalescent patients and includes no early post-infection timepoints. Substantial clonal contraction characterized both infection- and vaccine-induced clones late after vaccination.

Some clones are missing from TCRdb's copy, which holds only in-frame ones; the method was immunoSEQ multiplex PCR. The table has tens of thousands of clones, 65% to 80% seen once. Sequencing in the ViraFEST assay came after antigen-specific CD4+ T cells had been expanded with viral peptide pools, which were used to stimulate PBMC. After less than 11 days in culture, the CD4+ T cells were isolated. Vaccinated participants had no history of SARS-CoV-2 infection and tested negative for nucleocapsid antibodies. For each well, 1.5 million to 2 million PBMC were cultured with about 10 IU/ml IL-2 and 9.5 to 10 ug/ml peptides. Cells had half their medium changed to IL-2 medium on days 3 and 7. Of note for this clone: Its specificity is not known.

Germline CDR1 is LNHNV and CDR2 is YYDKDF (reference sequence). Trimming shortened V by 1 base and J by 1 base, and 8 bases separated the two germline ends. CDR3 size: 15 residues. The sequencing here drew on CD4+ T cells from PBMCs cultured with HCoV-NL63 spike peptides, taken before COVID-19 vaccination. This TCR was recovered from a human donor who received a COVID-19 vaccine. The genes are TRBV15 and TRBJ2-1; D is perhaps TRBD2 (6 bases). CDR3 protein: CATSRVGRSYNEQFF. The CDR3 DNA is TGTGCCACCAGCAGAGTAGGGAGGTCCTACAATGAGCAGTTCTTC.